The following is a T cell receptor beta chain sequence with its context. Antigen unknown. In the PCR, 60 Vbeta and 13 Jbeta primers were used. This table comes from immunoSEQ multiplex PCR, and its TCRdb copy is limited to in-frame clones, with some not included. Seen here are about 150,000 clones, over 70% observed once, and the top ten hold roughly 14%. Germline loops: CDR1 MNHNS, CDR2 SASEGT. V lost 0 bases and J 2 bases, leaving 11 bases between the germline ends. The CDR3 consists of 16 residues. This entry belongs to a study of cytomegalovirus exposure and HLA in healthy donors. In the study overall: There were 75 million to 95 million unique TCRs (from HLA-typed donors) in an early data release.

Notes on the study in general: Later analysis showed most CMV-associated TCR beta chains appearing HLA-restricted. The classifier was said to identify cytomegalovirus status with high specificity and sensitivity.

The sample taken for sequencing was PBMCs. The receptor's source is a woman in her thirties or forties in good health and CMV-seronegative. The rearrangement joins TRBV6-1 to TRBJ2-1; weak D call: TRBD2 (5 bases). This CDR3 is CASSEAIGNPYNEQFF. The CDR3 DNA follows: TGTGCCAGCAGTGAAGCGATCGGGAACCCCTACAATGAGCAGTTCTTC.